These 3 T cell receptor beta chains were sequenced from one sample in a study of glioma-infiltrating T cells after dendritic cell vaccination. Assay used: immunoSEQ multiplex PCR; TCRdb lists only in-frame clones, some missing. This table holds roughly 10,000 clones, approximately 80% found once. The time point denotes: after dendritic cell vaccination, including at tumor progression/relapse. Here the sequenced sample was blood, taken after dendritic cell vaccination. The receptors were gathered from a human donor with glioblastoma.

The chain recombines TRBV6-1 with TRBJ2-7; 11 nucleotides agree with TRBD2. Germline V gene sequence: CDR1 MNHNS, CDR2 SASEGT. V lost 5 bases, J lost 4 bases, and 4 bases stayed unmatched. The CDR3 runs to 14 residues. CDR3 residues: CASSPLAGAYEQYF. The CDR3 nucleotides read TGTGCCAGCAGTCCACTAGCGGGAGCTTACGAGCAGTACTTC.

The CDR3 loop is CASSPRQEISYEQYF. The CDR3 nucleotides are TGTGCCAGCAGCCCCCGGCAGGAAATCTCCTACGAGCAGTACTTC. J is TRBJ2-7 and V is TRBV7-8; unclear D gene. The CDR3 totals 15 residues. From germline, CDR1 is SGHVS and CDR2 FQNEAQ. V lost 5 bases and J lost 0, with 14 bases in between.

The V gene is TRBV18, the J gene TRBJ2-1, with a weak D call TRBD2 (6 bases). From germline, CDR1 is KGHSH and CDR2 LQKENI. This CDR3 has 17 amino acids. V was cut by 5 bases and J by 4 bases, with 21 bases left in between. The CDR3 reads CASSNGGARDGYNEQFF. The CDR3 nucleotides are TGTGCCAGCTCAAATGGAGGGGCTCGAGACGGGTACAATGAGCAGTTCTTC.